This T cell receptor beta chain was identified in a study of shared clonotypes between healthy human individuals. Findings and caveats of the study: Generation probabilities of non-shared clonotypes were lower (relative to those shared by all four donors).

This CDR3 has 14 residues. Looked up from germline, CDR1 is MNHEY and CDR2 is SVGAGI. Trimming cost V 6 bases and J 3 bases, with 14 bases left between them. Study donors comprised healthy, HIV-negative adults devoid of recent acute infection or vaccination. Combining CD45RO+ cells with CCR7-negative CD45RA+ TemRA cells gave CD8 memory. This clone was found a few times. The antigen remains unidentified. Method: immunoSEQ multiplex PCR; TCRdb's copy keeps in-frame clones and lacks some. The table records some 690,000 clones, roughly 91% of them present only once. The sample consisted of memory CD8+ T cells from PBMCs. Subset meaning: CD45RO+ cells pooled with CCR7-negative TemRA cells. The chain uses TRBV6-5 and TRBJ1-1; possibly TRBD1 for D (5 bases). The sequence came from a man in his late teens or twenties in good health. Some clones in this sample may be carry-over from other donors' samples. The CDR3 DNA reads TGTGCCAGCAGGTTTAGGGGACGCCACACTGAAGCTTTCTTT. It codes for CASRFRGRHTEAFF.